What follows are 20 T cell receptor beta chains derived from one specimen sequenced in a study of blood T cell repertoires in COVID-19. Data came from immunoSEQ multiplex PCR; TCRdb stores just in-frame clones and leaves some out. This sample has 200,000 to 250,000 clones; roughly 84% occur once, and the top ten carry approximately 6.8%. What was sequenced was PBMCs or T cells enriched from blood (not recorded which). These receptors came from a woman between 35 and 50 years old who had recovered from COVID-19.

This chain links TRBV6-5 with TRBJ2-5, with D perhaps TRBD1 (6 bases). Trimming left V 8 bases short and J 2 bases short, with 15 bases between. The CDR3 totals 14 residues. Per the germline V gene, CDR1 is MNHEY and CDR2 is SVGAGI. The CDR3 loop reads CASLDGTLQETQYF. The CDR3 DNA reads TGTGCCAGCCTCGACGGGACACTTCAAGAGACCCAGTACTTC.

The genes are TRBV3-1 (or the pseudogene TRBV3-2) and TRBJ2-3; D is perhaps TRBD1 (5 bases). Trimming took off 0 bases at V and 5 bases at J, with 12 bases between the two ends. CDR3 length equals 15 residues. The germline CDR1 and CDR2 sequences are LGHDT and YNNKEL (reference sequence). Here the CDR3 reads CASSQDQGALDTQYF. Written as DNA, the CDR3 is TGTGCCAGCAGCCAAGATCAAGGGGCTTTAGATACGCAGTATTTT.

The chain recombines TRBV3-1 (or the pseudogene TRBV3-2) with TRBJ1-2; 11 bases agree with TRBD1. V lost 4 bases and J lost 2; bases outside the gene matches: 3. The CDR3 is 15 amino acids. Germline V CDR1 and CDR2: LGHDT, YNNKEL (reference sequence). CDR3 region: CASSRGQGENYGYTF. The CDR3 DNA sequence: TGTGCCAGCAGCCGGGGACAGGGGGAGAACTATGGCTACACCTTC.

This chain links TRBV30 with TRBJ1-4, with TRBD1 as a possible D gene (6 bases). Trimming removed 2 bases at V and 7 bases at J, with 20 bases between. CDR1 and CDR2 (germline): GTSNPN, SVGIG (reference sequence). The CDR3 loop spans 16 amino acids. The CDR3 DNA reads as TGTGCCTGGAGTCTCAGGGGACGCAGGGAGGGTGAAAAACTGTTTTTT. Its protein product is CAWSLRGRREGEKLFF.

The chain employs TRBV3-1 (or the pseudogene TRBV3-2) and TRBJ2-1; 16 bases are shared with TRBD2. V was pared by 2 bases and J by 15 bases, with 7 bases of the junction left unmatched. CDR1 LGHDT and CDR2 YNNKEL come from the germline V gene (reference sequence). CDR3 length: 15 amino acids. The CDR3 sequence: CASSQSGTSGRGGFF. The CDR3, as DNA: TGTGCCAGCAGCCAATCCGGGACTAGCGGGAGGGGCGGGTTCTTC.

The rearrangement uses TRBV7-9 and TRBJ1-1, with 7 nucleotides matching TRBD1. CDR3 length: 16 residues. Germline CDR1 SEHNR, CDR2 FQNEAQ (reference sequence). V was clipped by 1 base and J by 0 bases; unmatched bases: 5. CDR3 protein: CASSLVQGFMNTEAFF. The CDR3 coding sequence is TGTGCCAGCAGCTTAGTACAGGGGTTTATGAACACTGAAGCTTTCTTT.

This clone was found a few times. The chain recombines TRBV28 with TRBJ1-1, with a possible D match to TRBD1 (6 bases). The CDR3 length is 14 residues. Trimming left V 3 bases short and J 7 bases short, with 15 bases between. Germline-derived CDR1 and CDR2 are MDHEN and SYDVKM. The CDR3, as DNA: TGTGCCAGCAGTTTTAGGGGAAGGACAGATGAAGCTTTCTTT. Encoded protein: CASSFRGRTDEAFF.

The rearrangement joins TRBV28 to TRBJ2-7, with D possibly being TRBD1 (6 bases). Deletions cut 5 bases from V and 2 bases from J, with 13 bases between. Germline V CDR1 and CDR2: MDHEN, SYDVKM. The CDR3 totals 14 residues. The CDR3 region has the DNA TGTGCCAGCAGTCGCCGACAGGTACCCTACGAGCAGTACTTC. Translating gives CASSRRQVPYEQYF.

The chain has TRBV9 and TRBJ2-3, with TRBD1 identical over 8 bases. The CDR3 loop spans 15 amino acids. The germline gives CDR1 SGDLS, CDR2 YYNGEE. V gave up 1 base and J gave up 5 bases; unmatched junction bases: 6. In DNA form, the CDR3 reads TGTGCCAGCAGCGTATTCCAGGGGGCGGGAGATACGCAGTATTTT. This translates into CASSVFQGAGDTQYF.

The chain links TRBV18 to TRBJ2-7; 8 bases map to TRBD1. Trimming removed 4 bases from V and 4 bases from J; junction bases left unmatched: 9. The CDR3 has 15 residues. In germline, CDR1 is KGHSH, CDR2 LQKENI. CDR3 loop: CASSQGTGTTYEQYF. The CDR3 DNA reads TGTGCCAGCTCACAGGGGACAGGTACTACGTACGAGCAGTACTTC. The whole variable domain, remainder taken from reference TRBV18 and TRBJ2-7, is NAGVMQNPRHLVRRRGQEARLRCSPMKGHSHVYWYRQLPEEGLKFMVYLQKENIIDESGMPKERFSAEFPKEGPSILRIQQVVRGDSAAYFCASSQGTGTTYEQYFGPGTRLTVT.

The table lists this clone with a count of one. CDR3: CASSEFLAGTYEQYV. In DNA, the CDR3 is TGTGCCAGCAGTGAATTTTTGGCAGGGACCTACGAGCAGTACGTC. The V gene is TRBV6-1, the J gene TRBJ2-7, with D possibly TRBD1 on 5 matching bases. CDR1 and CDR2 (germline): MNHNS, SASEGT. This CDR3 comprises 15 residues. V lost 2 bases and J lost 2, with 13 bases in between.

This chain connects TRBV7-3 to TRBJ2-1, with D possibly matching TRBD1 (5 bases). The CDR3 totals 13 residues. Per the germline V gene, CDR1 is SGHTA and CDR2 is FQGTGA. Trimming removed 4 bases at V and 10 bases at J, with 14 bases between. CDR3 bases: TGTGCCAGCAGCTCACAAGTAAGGGGCGAGCAGTTCTTC. It specifies CASSSQVRGEQFF.

The chain couples TRBV28 to TRBJ1-2; TRBD1 might be the D (5 bases). The ends were cut back, 4 bases at V and 4 bases at J, with 10 bases in the middle. The CDR3 extends over 13 amino acids. Germline lookup yields CDR1 MDHEN and CDR2 SYDVKM. This chain's CDR3 is CASSWAGPYGYTF. In DNA, the CDR3 is TGTGCCAGCAGTTGGGCAGGGCCCTATGGCTACACCTTC.

The V call is TRBV21-1, the J call TRBJ2-6; the D call in the table, TRBD2, was not verified against the DNA. TRBV21-1 constitutes a pseudogene. The CDR3 contains 19 residues. Here the CDR3 DNA reads TGTGCCAGCAGCGCCTGCTCACAGCGGGTGAGCTCTGGGGCCAACGTCCTGACTTTC. Translation gives CASSACSQRVSSGANVLTF.

This rearrangement joins TRBV5-1 to TRBJ2-2; a possible D gene is TRBD1 (6 bases). The CDR3 is 15 residues long. Germline-derived CDR1 and CDR2 are SGHRS and YFSETQ. Trimming removed 5 bases from V and 0 bases from J, with 11 bases in between. DNA for the CDR3: TGCGCCAGCAGACAGGACAGTACGAACACCGGGGAGCTGTTTTTT. It yields the protein CASRQDSTNTGELFF.

This sequence joins TRBV7-2 and TRBJ2-7; D possibly corresponds to TRBD1 (5 bases). Germline V gene sequence: CDR1 SGHTA, CDR2 FQGNSA. This CDR3 contains 15 residues. The V and J ends lost 0 bases and 1 base respectively, with 10 bases between them. Written as DNA, the CDR3 is TGTGCCAGCAGCTTAGCTAGGGGCTCTTCCTACGAGCAGTACGTC. This encodes CASSLARGSSYEQYV.

The rearrangement joins TRBV11-3 to TRBJ2-5; D gene unclear. Between the trimmed V and J ends, which lost 5 bases and 1 base, there was a span of 8 bases. This CDR3 is built from 13 residues. From germline, CDR1 is SGHNT and CDR2 YENEEA. CDR3 nucleotides: TGTGCCAGCAGCGAAACAGTCCAAGAGACCCAGTACTTC. Residues: CASSETVQETQYF.

The V call is TRBV5-1, the J call TRBJ1-2, with 12 bases matching TRBD1. V lost 4 bases, J lost 1 base, and 8 bases stayed unmatched. Germline V gene sequence: CDR1 SGHRS, CDR2 YFSETQ. CDR3 length: 17 amino acids. In nucleotides, the CDR3 is TGCGCCAGCAGCAAAGGGACAGGGGGCGTAGTTAACTATGGCTACACCTTC. It is translated as CASSKGTGGVVNYGYTF.

The chain joins TRBV20-1 to TRBJ1-2, with D unclear. The CDR3 spans 10 residues. Germline values: CDR1 DFQATT, CDR2 SNEGSKA (reference sequence). V was trimmed by 6 bases and J by 3 bases, leaving 5 bases between them. CDR3 nucleotides: TGCAGTGCCCATTACTATGGCTACACCTTC. Protein product: CSAHYYGYTF.

This clone was found a few times. The CDR3 DNA follows: TGCAGCGTTCAGACTAGCGGGGTTAGCACAGATACGCAGTATTTT. It yields the protein CSVQTSGVSTDTQYF. The V gene is TRBV29-1, the J gene TRBJ2-3; TRBD2 matches 11 bases. Losses at the gene ends were 5 bases for V and 0 bases for J; bases not matched to a gene: 4. The CDR3 covers 15 residues. Germline V CDR1 and CDR2: SQVTM, ANQGSEA.